The 31 T cell receptor beta chains in this list originate from one sample, sequenced in a study of CD8+CD57+ T cells in acquired aplastic anemia. TCR beta VDJ and CDR3 were profiled, and genomic DNA was the template. A single record per CDR3 protein comes from TCRdb applying MiXCR to the reads. This sample has 250,000 or so distinct CDR3 sequences; around 45% occur once, and the top ten carry 7% to 10%. It was patients with CD8+CD57+ cell expansion by flow cytometry who were chosen for sequencing. Sequencing input: sorted CD4+, CD8+, or CD8+CD57+ T cells (not recorded which) from PBMCs. The origin of the receptors is a human donor with aplastic anemia.

The rearrangement uses TRBV15 and TRBJ1-2; the match to TRBD1 covers 10 bases. Germline V gives CDR1 LNHNV, CDR2 YYDKDF (reference sequence). The length of the CDR3 is 16 residues. J was trimmed by 8 bases and V by 5 bases; bases with no gene match: 14. The CDR3 DNA reads as TGTGCCACCAGCTCGGGAGGGACAGGGGATTCTGAGGGCTACACCTTC. Protein: CATSSGGTGDSEGYTF.

As regards this clonotype: Given a much more abundant clone one base away, this may be a read error. The rearrangement joins TRBV6-4 to TRBJ2-5; D gene uncertain. CDR1 is MRHNA, CDR2 SNTAGT, per germline. CDR3 length: 14 residues. Trimming removed 5 bases from V and 5 bases from J, with 15 bases in between. CDR3 DNA sequence: TGTGCCAGCAGTTACCCTCCTAGTTCGGAGACCCAGTACTTC. This encodes CASSYPPSSETQYF.

This sequence joins TRBV19 and TRBJ2-3, with TRBD2 matching 10 bases. The CDR3 loop spans 16 amino acids. With 1 base clipped from V and 2 bases from J, the junction kept 3 bases outside the gene matches. The germline V gene encodes CDR1 LNHDA and CDR2 SQIVND (reference sequence). CDR3 region: CASSIGLAGVTDTQYF. CDR3 in DNA: TGTGCCAGTAGTATAGGCCTAGCGGGAGTCACAGATACGCAGTATTTT.

V usage is TRBV6-5 and J usage is TRBJ1-2, with TRBD1 matching 8 bases. Per germline, CDR1 MNHEY and CDR2 SVGAGI. This CDR3 is 12 amino acids long. The junction had 4 bases not matched to a gene; V was cut back by 5 bases and J by 8 bases. CDR3 nucleotides: TGTGCCAGCAGTCCGACAGGGGAGGGCTACACCTTC. This encodes CASSPTGEGYTF.

This clonotype is termed medium-sized. The chain combines TRBV5-1 with TRBJ2-7; D might be TRBD1 or TRBD2, each matching 5 bases. Germline lookup yields CDR1 SGHRS and CDR2 YFSETQ. This CDR3 contains 14 residues. With 0 bases removed from V and 2 bases from J, the gap between germline ends came to 9 bases. DNA of the CDR3: TGCGCCAGCAGCTTGGGGGACCTCACCTACGAGCAGTACTTC. Its protein is CASSLGDLTYEQYF.

This clonotype was detected a few times. The J gene is TRBJ2-5, the V gene TRBV14, with 14 bases matching TRBD2. The J segment lost 4 bases and the V segment lost 5 bases, leaving 12 bases of the junction unmatched. There are 18 residues in the CDR3. Germline lookup yields CDR1 SGHDN and CDR2 FVKESK. DNA of the CDR3: TGTGCCAGCAGCTTGGTGGGACTAGCGGGGGCCTTCGCAGAGACCCAGTACTTC. Translation: CASSLVGLAGAFAETQYF.

J is TRBJ1-5 and V is TRBV7-3; D unresolved. CDR3 size: 14 residues. V was trimmed by 2 bases and J by 14 bases, leaving 19 bases between them. Germline CDR1 is SGHTA and CDR2 is FQGTGA. CDR3 DNA: TGTGCCAGCAGCTTATTGGCTAGCGGTCGCAATGAGCATTTT. The encoded protein is CASSLLASGRNEHF.

V usage is TRBV19 and J usage is TRBJ1-1; 8 positions match TRBD1. Trimming took 6 bases from V and 0 from J; bases not matched to a gene: 0. The germline CDR1 and CDR2 sequences are LNHDA and SQIVND (reference sequence). The CDR3 is made up of 13 amino acids. Written as DNA, the CDR3 is TGTGCCAGTAGGACAGGGGTGAACACTGAAGCTTTCTTT. Residues: CASRTGVNTEAFF. Full variable domain (rest looked up from reference TRBV19 and TRBJ1-1): DGGITQSPKYLFRKEGQNVTLSCEQNLNHDAMYWYRQDPGQGLRLIYYSQIVNDFQKGDIAEGYSVSREKKESFPLTVTSAQKNPTAFYLCASRTGVNTEAFFGQGTRLTVV.

This clonotype showed up many times. The rearrangement links TRBV7-9 to TRBJ2-1, with a weak D call TRBD2 (6 bases). Trimming pared 2 bases from V and 1 base from J, leaving 12 bases between. CDR1 is SEHNR, CDR2 FQNEAQ, per germline (reference sequence). CDR3 size: 16 residues. CDR3 bases: TGTGCCAGCAGCTTAAAATCGGGAGTATCCTACAATGAGCAGTTCTTC. Amino acid sequence: CASSLKSGVSYNEQFF.

This clonotype was seen repeatedly, ten times or more. This chain uses TRBV11-3 with TRBJ2-1, with 11 bases matching TRBD1. This CDR3 has 15 residues. Per germline, CDR1 SGHNT and CDR2 YENEEA. The V segment lost 5 bases and the J segment 8 bases; nucleotides outside the gene matches: 8. CDR3 DNA sequence: TGTGCCAGCAGCCCCGGGACAGGGGGATGCGATGAGCAGTTCTTC. Its translation is CASSPGTGGCDEQFF.

The chain recombines TRBV29-1 with TRBJ2-1; D not resolved. Trimming pared 4 bases from V and 0 bases from J, leaving 10 bases between. Per the germline V gene, CDR1 is SQVTM and CDR2 is ANQGSEA. The CDR3 consists of 14 residues. CDR3 coding DNA: TGCAGCGTTGCGACCCCAAACTCCTACAATGAGCAGTTCTTC. Amino acids: CSVATPNSYNEQFF.

This clonotype was seen only a few times. The chain links TRBV20-1 to TRBJ2-5; 12 bases fit TRBD2. Germline loops: CDR1 DFQATT, CDR2 SNEGSKA (reference sequence). The CDR3 covers 12 residues. Trimming at V came to 7 bases and at J to 5 bases, leaving 2 bases not matched to a gene. CDR3 protein: CSVGLAGETQYF. In DNA, the CDR3 is TGCAGTGTTGGACTAGCGGGGGAGACCCAGTACTTC.

The chain links TRBV20-1 to TRBJ2-1; 7 positions match TRBD1. The CDR3 totals 11 residues. Looked up from germline, CDR1 is DFQATT and CDR2 is SNEGSKA (reference sequence). Trimming took 5 bases from V and 12 from J; bases not matched to a gene: 7. This chain's CDR3 is CSAEQGNRQFF. The CDR3 coding sequence is TGCAGTGCTGAACAGGGGAATCGGCAGTTCTTC.

In its sample, this clonotype was seen once. V gene TRBV10-3 combines with J gene TRBJ2-1, with TRBD2 matching over 10 bases. V shed 5 bases, J shed 9 bases, and the junction held 25 bases outside the gene matches. Germline CDR1 reads ENHRY; CDR2 reads SYGVKD. The CDR3 has 20 amino acids. CDR3: CAISWTSGLQQRNEQFEQFF. DNA of the CDR3: TGTGCCATCAGTTGGACTAGCGGCCTCCAACAGCGGAATGAGCAGTTTGAGCAGTTCTTC.

Only one count was recorded for this clonotype. The chain combines TRBV19 with TRBJ1-1, with D hard to call. Germline loops: CDR1 LNHDA, CDR2 SQIVND (reference sequence). V gave up 4 bases and J gave up 6 bases, with 12 bases separating them. The CDR3 has 13 amino acids. CDR3 in amino acids: CASSTWGSSEAFF. DNA of the CDR3: TGTGCCAGTAGTACTTGGGGATCCTCTGAAGCTTTCTTT.

The chain joins TRBV7-2 to TRBJ2-7; D is ambiguous. Germline CDR1 is SGHTA and CDR2 is FQGNSA. There are 12 residues in the CDR3. V was clipped by 4 bases and J by 4 bases, with 8 bases between them. The CDR3 is CASSWAQYEQYF. The CDR3 DNA follows: TGTGCCAGCAGCTGGGCCCAATACGAGCAGTACTTC.

Only a few counts were recorded for this clonotype. The V and J genes are TRBV27 and TRBJ1-1; 10 bases are a match to TRBD1. This CDR3 region has 17 residues. Germline V gene data show CDR1 as MNHEY and CDR2 as SMNVEV (reference sequence). V gave up 5 bases and J gave up 4 bases; unmatched junction bases: 13. The CDR3 DNA follows: TGTGCCAGCAGTCCACCCCCGGACAGGGGGTATGGCACTGAAGCTTTCTTT. Translation gives CASSPPPDRGYGTEAFF.

This clonotype occurred many times. This sequence joins TRBV9 and TRBJ1-1, with 9 bases that match TRBD1. Germline lookup yields CDR1 SGDLS and CDR2 YYNGEE. The V segment lost 3 bases and the J segment 1 base; nucleotides outside the gene matches: 1. CDR3 length equals 14 residues. The CDR3: CASSETGGNTEAFF. CDR3 coding DNA: TGTGCCAGCAGCGAGACAGGGGGGAACACTGAAGCTTTCTTT.

This clonotype was seen a handful of times. This rearrangement joins TRBV2 to TRBJ1-5; no clear D gene. Germline V gene sequence: CDR1 SNHLY, CDR2 FYNNEI. This CDR3 is built from 13 residues. V dropped 4 bases and J dropped 5 bases, with 9 bases sitting between them. CDR3 coding DNA: TGTGCCAGCAGTGTTGAGATAGATCAGCCCCAGCATTTT. This encodes CASSVEIDQPQHF.

This clonotype came up a few times. This chain uses TRBV24-1 with TRBJ2-7; D is uncertain. The CDR3 length is 12 residues. Germline-derived CDR1 and CDR2 are KGHDR and SFDVKD. Trimming shortened V by 5 bases and J by 0 bases, and 4 bases separated the two germline ends. The CDR3 DNA reads as TGTGCCACCAGTGGGAACTCCTACGAGCAGTACTTC. This gives the protein CATSGNSYEQYF.

This clonotype was observed many times. This chain's CDR3 is CASSLVVSHTEAFF. The CDR3 region has the DNA TGCGCCAGCAGCTTGGTAGTCTCCCACACTGAAGCTTTCTTT. The chain has TRBV5-1 and TRBJ1-1; no firm D call. Germline V gene data show CDR1 as SGHRS and CDR2 as YFSETQ. The CDR3 covers 14 residues. V lost 0 bases and J 3 bases, leaving 9 bases between the germline ends.

The CDR3 DNA follows: TGCAGTGCTAGCGATCACGAGCAGTACTTC. It yields the protein CSASDHEQYF. The gene calls are TRBV20-1 and TRBJ2-7; D is unresolved. The CDR3 sequence is 10 residues long. From germline, CDR1 is DFQATT and CDR2 SNEGSKA (reference sequence). V lost 3 bases and J lost 5, with 5 bases in between.

The chain couples TRBV5-1 to TRBJ2-5; 7 nucleotides match TRBD1. Gene TRBJ2-1 matches the end of the DNA better, so the J call may be wrong. The CDR3 covers 12 residues. Germline CDR1 SGHRS, CDR2 YFSETQ. CDR3 in DNA: TGCGCCAGCAGCCACAGGGGAAATGAGCAGTTCTTC. This encodes CASSHRGNEQFF.

This clonotype appeared many times. The chain carries TRBV3-1 and TRBJ1-1; D is unresolved. Germline lookup yields CDR1 LGHDT and CDR2 YNNKEL (reference sequence). The CDR3 runs 15 residues. With 3 bases removed from V and 0 bases from J, the gap between germline ends came to 11 bases. Here the CDR3 DNA reads TGTGCCAGCAGCCAGGGGTTGGCATTGAACACTGAAGCTTTCTTT. Protein: CASSQGLALNTEAFF.

As concerns this clonotype: This may arise from a read error, as a much more abundant clone is one base away. This chain joins TRBV11-3 and TRBJ2-1, with 7 bases lining up with TRBD1. From germline, CDR1 is SGHNT and CDR2 YENEEA. The CDR3 covers 13 residues. CDR3 sequence reads: CASSLGQYNERFF. In nucleotides, the CDR3 is TGTGCCAGCAGCCTGGGACAGTACAATGAGCGGTTCTTC. The full variable domain, its missing parts supplied by reference TRBV11-3 and TRBJ2-1, is EAGVVQSPRYKIIEKKQPVAFWCNPISGHNTLYWYLQNLGQGPELLIRYENEEAVDDSQLPKDRFSAERLKGVDSTLKIQPAELGDSAVYLCASSLGQYNERFFGPGTRLTVL.

This clonotype came up many times. This sequence joins TRBV28 and TRBJ2-7; D is tentatively TRBD1 or TRBD2 (5 bases each). The V gene's germline CDR1 is MDHEN and CDR2 SYDVKM. V shed 4 bases and J shed 4 bases, with 17 bases lying between them. The CDR3 is made up of 15 amino acids. This CDR3 is CASSWGSGSYYEQYF. The DNA for the CDR3 is TGTGCCAGCAGTTGGGGGTCAGGGTCCTATTACGAGCAGTACTTC.

This clonotype was seen repeatedly, ten times or more. Here the CDR3 DNA reads TGTGCCAGCAGCAAGACTACGTCCCGGGACACCATCTACGAGCAGTACTTC. Translated: CASSKTTSRDTIYEQYF. V gene TRBV13 combines with J gene TRBJ2-7; a possible D gene is TRBD1 (6 bases). This CDR3 spans 17 amino acids. The V and J ends lost 5 bases and 3 bases respectively, with 23 bases between them. CDR1 PRHDT and CDR2 FYEKMQ come from the germline V gene (reference sequence).

This clonotype has at least ten counts. The V gene is TRBV7-9, the J gene TRBJ1-2; no firm D call. Germline V lookup: CDR1 SEHNR, CDR2 FQNEAQ (reference sequence). Trimming removed 1 base from V and 6 bases from J, with 9 bases in between. The CDR3 is 13 residues long. CDR3 in amino acids: CASSLVSMDGYTF. CDR3 DNA sequence: TGTGCCAGCAGCTTAGTCTCCATGGATGGCTACACCTTC.

In this sample, this clonotype turned up a few times. This clone may be a read error of a much larger clone one base away. The chain uses TRBV15 and TRBJ2-7, with D unresolved. V lost 11 bases and J lost 5, with 7 bases in between. This CDR3 comprises 9 residues. In germline, CDR1 is LNHNV, CDR2 YYDKDF (reference sequence). The CDR3: CAVHHEQYF. The CDR3 nucleotides are TGTGCCGTCCACCACGAGCAGTACTTC.

This clonotype was picked up many times. The rearrangement joins TRBV2 to TRBJ1-2; unclear D gene. Germline CDR1 SNHLY, CDR2 FYNNEI. Trimming removed 2 bases at V and 6 bases at J, with 10 bases between. CDR3 length: 13 residues. CDR3 coding DNA: TGTGCCAGCAGTGAAACCTTCGCAGATGGCTACACCTTC. Residues: CASSETFADGYTF.

This clonotype was detected only a few times. This sequence joins TRBV10-3 and TRBJ1-2, with TRBD1 matching 8 bases. The germline CDR1 and CDR2 sequences are ENHRY and SYGVKD. The CDR3 totals 14 residues. V gave up 0 bases and J gave up 3 bases; unmatched junction bases: 0. The CDR3 DNA reads as TGTGCCATCAGTGAGTCGACAGGGGACTATGGCTACACCTTC. It codes for CAISESTGDYGYTF.